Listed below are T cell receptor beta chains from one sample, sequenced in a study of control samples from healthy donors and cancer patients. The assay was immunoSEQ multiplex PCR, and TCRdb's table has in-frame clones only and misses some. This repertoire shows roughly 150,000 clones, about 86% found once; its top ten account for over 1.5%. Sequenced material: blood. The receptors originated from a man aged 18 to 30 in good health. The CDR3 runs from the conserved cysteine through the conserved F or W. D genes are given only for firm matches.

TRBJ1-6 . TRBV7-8 CASSTRTVLNSPLHF
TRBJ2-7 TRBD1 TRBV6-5 CASHRDRVNREQYF
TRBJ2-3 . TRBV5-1 CASSLEPRGTDTQYF
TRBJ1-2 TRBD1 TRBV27 CASSQRQGHQTNYGYTF
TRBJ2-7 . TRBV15 CATSRTASYEQYF
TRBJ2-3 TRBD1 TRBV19 CASSIDWTGVNTQYF
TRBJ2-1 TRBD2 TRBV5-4 CASSPGLAGTRSYNEQFF
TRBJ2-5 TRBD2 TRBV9 CASSVERLAGPQGTQYF
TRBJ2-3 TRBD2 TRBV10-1 CASRRTSGGRRDTQYF
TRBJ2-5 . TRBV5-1 CASSQATGAKETQYF
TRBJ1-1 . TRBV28 CASSPPQGLGTEAFF
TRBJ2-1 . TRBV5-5 CASRSQGPYNEQFF
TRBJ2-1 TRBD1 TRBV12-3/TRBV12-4 CASSPDRGHEQFF
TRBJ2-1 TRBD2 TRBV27 CASSPTYTGGEYNEQFF
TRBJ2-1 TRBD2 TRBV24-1 CATSDSVRLAGGPLNEQFF
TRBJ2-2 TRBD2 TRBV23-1 CASSQSEGGVEDGELFF
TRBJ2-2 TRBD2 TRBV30 CAWSPRLAGFGELFF
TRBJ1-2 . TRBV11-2 CASSLDQLNYGYTF
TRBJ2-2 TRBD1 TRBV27 CASSTGQGGTGELFF
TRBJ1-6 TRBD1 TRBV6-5 CASTVGWDRNSPLHF
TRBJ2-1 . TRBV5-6 CASSYPGNVQSYNEQFF
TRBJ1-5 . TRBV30 CAWSAGSGTPSSNQPQHF
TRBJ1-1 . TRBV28 CASSFSGLDEAFF
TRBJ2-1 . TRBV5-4 CASSLAGSYNEQFF
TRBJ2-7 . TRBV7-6 CASSPGRPGEYEQYF
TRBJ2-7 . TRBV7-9 CASSLGHSSYEQYF
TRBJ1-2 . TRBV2 CASRMPGASGYTF
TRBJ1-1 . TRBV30 CAWGLGFGTEAFF